These 12 T cell receptor beta chains originate from one sample sequenced in a study of blood T cells in healthy people across ages (dated by TCRdb to the mid-2010s). Library generation was performed with 5' RACE. Instrument on record: Illumina HiSeq 2500. A second PCR of 7 to 11 cycles was performed with a sample-barcoded 5' primer and a J-beta primer mix. The raw public reads went through TCRdb reprocessing: fastp at Q25, MiXCR clone calling, in-frame beta chains kept. Rows with one shared CDR3 protein collapse into an entry with the most common genes and DNA. This sample has some 700,000 distinct CDR3 sequences in its table, and about 20% of those were observed once. About 22% of the sample goes to the ten largest clones. The sequencing input was blood. These receptors originate from a man in his 70s in good health.

The gene calls are TRBV5-1 and TRBJ1-1; no clear D gene. Germline-derived CDR1 and CDR2 are SGHRS and YFSETQ. The V and J ends lost 0 bases and 5 bases respectively, with 14 bases between them. The CDR3 covers 15 residues. Written as DNA, the CDR3 is TGCGCCAGCAGCTTGGATGGAAGGGCGAGGACTGAAGCTTTCTTT. Its protein is CASSLDGRARTEAFF.

This clonotype has only a few counts. The V call is TRBV20-1, the J call TRBJ2-7; D uncertain. This CDR3 has 13 residues. Trimming shortened V by 6 bases and J by 0 bases, and 12 bases separated the two germline ends. Germline lookup yields CDR1 DFQATT and CDR2 SNEGSKA (reference sequence). CDR3 nucleotides: TGCAGTGCCACGGACCCTCTCTCCTACGAGCAGTACTTC. Residues: CSATDPLSYEQYF.

This clonotype was seen a handful of times. The chain links TRBV12-3 or TRBV12-4 to TRBJ2-3; D possibly matches TRBD1 or TRBD2 (6 bases each). This CDR3 contains 13 residues. Trimming pared 4 bases from V and 4 bases from J, leaving 9 bases between. The DNA for the CDR3 is TGTGCCAGCAGTTACAGGGAGGCAGATACGCAGTATTTT. This translates into CASSYREADTQYF.

The chain joins TRBV24-1 to TRBJ2-7; D call uncertain. TRBJ2-1 explains the end of the DNA better; the J call may be wrong. From germline, CDR1 is KGHDR and CDR2 SFDVKD. This CDR3 comprises 14 residues. The CDR3 is CATSDNNLSNEQFF. CDR3 DNA: TGTGCCACCAGTGACAATAATCTCTCCAATGAGCAGTTCTTC.

Only a few counts were recorded for this clonotype. The chain joins TRBV12-3 or TRBV12-4 to TRBJ2-3, with 7 nucleotides matching TRBD2. CDR3 size: 16 residues. Unmatched junction bases numbered 9, after V lost 4 bases and J lost 2 bases. The chain's CDR3 is CASSSLGGRYTDTQYF. As DNA, the CDR3 is TGTGCCAGCAGTTCGTTAGGCGGGAGATACACAGATACGCAGTATTTT.

This sequence joins TRBV12-3 or TRBV12-4 and TRBJ2-1; 9 bases are shared with TRBD2. This CDR3 has 18 residues. V trimming: 10 bases; J trimming: 0 bases; junction bases outside the gene matches: 16. The CDR3 DNA sequence: TGTGCCACCCTAACCGGGGCTAGCGGGATAAGCTCCTACAATGAGCAGTTCTTC. This codes for CATLTGASGISSYNEQFF.

The V and J genes are TRBV7-9 and TRBJ2-1; perhaps D is TRBD1 or TRBD2 (5 bases each). CDR3 length: 15 residues. Germline lookup yields CDR1 SEHNR and CDR2 FQNEAQ (reference sequence). Trimming left V 5 bases short and J 4 bases short, with 15 bases between. CDR3 amino acids: CASSPQMGVYNEQFF. The CDR3, as DNA: TGTGCCAGCAGCCCACAAATGGGGGTATACAATGAGCAGTTCTTC.

The sample holds a few counts of this clonotype. CDR3 loop: CASSFWASRTGTDTQYF. The CDR3 DNA reads TGCGCCAGCAGCTTCTGGGCCTCTCGCACGGGCACAGATACGCAGTATTTT. The chain combines TRBV5-1 with TRBJ2-3; no definite D call. The germline V gene has CDR1 SGHRS and CDR2 YFSETQ. The CDR3 contains 17 residues. Trimming removed 2 bases from V and 1 base from J, with 17 bases in between.

This clonotype has only a few counts. The chain carries TRBV3-1 and TRBJ2-1; D might be TRBD2 (6 bases). Deletions cut 1 base from V and 10 bases from J, with 8 bases between. The CDR3 length is 12 residues. Germline V gene data show CDR1 as LGHDT and CDR2 as YNNKEL (reference sequence). CDR3 coding DNA: TGTGCCAGCAGCCAAGTGGAGGGGGAGCAGTTCTTC. It yields the protein CASSQVEGEQFF.

Only a few counts were recorded for this clonotype. The chain is built from TRBV27 and TRBJ2-1; the D is unclear. The V gene lost 5 bases and the J gene lost 6 bases, with 14 bases spanning the gap. Germline CDR1 and CDR2: MNHEY and SMNVEV (reference sequence). The CDR3 is 14 amino acids. The CDR3 DNA sequence: TGTGCCAGCAGTCCAACCAGGCCATCCAATGAGCAGTTCTTC. Translating it yields CASSPTRPSNEQFF.

V and J are TRBV20-1 and TRBJ2-4; D tentatively reads TRBD1 or TRBD2 (5 bases each). Trimming pared 0 bases from V and 1 base from J, leaving 13 bases between. The CDR3 loop spans 16 amino acids. Germline V gene lookup returns CDR1 DFQATT and CDR2 SNEGSKA (reference sequence). Written as DNA, the CDR3 is TGCAGTGCTAGAGATGGGGCGGGCGGGGCCAAAAACATTCAGTACTTC. Encoded protein: CSARDGAGGAKNIQYF.

The genes are TRBV10-2 and TRBJ1-1, with D possibly TRBD1 on 5 matching bases. The CDR3 is 15 residues long. Looked up from germline, CDR1 is WSHSY and CDR2 is SAAADI. Trimming cost V 6 bases and J 6 bases, with 20 bases left between them. The chain's CDR3 is CASSHGTVRTAEAFF. The CDR3, as DNA: TGCGCCAGCAGCCATGGGACTGTGCGAACCGCTGAAGCTTTCTTT.